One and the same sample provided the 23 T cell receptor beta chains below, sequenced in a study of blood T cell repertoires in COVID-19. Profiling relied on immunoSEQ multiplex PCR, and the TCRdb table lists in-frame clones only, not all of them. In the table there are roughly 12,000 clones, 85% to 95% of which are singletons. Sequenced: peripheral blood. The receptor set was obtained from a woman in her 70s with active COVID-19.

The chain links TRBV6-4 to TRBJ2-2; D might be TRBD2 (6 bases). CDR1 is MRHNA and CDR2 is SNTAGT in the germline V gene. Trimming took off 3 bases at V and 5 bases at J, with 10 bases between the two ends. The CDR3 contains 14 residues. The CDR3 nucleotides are TGTGCCAGCAGTGAGGGGGAGGAGACCGGGGAGCTGTTTTTT. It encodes CASSEGEETGELFF.

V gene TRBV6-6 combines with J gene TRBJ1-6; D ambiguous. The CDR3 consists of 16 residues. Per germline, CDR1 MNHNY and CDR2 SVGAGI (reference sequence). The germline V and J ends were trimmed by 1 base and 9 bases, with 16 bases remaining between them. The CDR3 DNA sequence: TGTGCCAGCAGTTACTTTTTCGACAAGATTTTTTCACCCCTCCACTTT. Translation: CASSYFFDKIFSPLHF.

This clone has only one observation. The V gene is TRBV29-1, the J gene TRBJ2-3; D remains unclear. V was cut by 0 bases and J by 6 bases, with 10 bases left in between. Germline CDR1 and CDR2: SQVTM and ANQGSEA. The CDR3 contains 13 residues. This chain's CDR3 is CSVEDTSGDTQYF. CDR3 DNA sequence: TGCAGCGTTGAAGATACCAGTGGCGATACGCAGTATTTT.

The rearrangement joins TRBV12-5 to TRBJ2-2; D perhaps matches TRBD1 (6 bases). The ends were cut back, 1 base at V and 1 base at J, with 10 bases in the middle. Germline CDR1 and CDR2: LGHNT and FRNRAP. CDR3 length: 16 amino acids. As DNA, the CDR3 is TGTGCTAGTGGTTTGGGACCACAGGGGAACACCGGGGAGCTGTTTTTT. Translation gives CASGLGPQGNTGELFF.

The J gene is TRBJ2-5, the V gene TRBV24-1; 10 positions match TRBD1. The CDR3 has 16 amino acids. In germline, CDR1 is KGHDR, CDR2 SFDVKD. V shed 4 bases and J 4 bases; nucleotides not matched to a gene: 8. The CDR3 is CATSDPGTGASETQYF. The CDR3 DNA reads TGTGCCACCAGTGACCCCGGGACAGGGGCTTCAGAGACCCAGTACTTC.

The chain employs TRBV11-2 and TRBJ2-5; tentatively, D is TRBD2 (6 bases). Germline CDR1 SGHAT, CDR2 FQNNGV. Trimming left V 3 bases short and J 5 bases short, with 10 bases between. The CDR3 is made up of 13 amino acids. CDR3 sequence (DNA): TGTGCCAGCAGCTTCCGTGGGGGGGAGACCCAGTACTTC. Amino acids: CASSFRGGETQYF.

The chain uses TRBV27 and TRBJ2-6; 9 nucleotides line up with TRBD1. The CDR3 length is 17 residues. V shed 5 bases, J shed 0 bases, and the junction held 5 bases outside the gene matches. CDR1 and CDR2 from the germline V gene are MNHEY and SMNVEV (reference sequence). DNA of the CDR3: TGTGCCAGCAGTAACAGGGGGCCAAGCTCTGGGGCCAACGTCCTGACTTTC. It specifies CASSNRGPSSGANVLTF.

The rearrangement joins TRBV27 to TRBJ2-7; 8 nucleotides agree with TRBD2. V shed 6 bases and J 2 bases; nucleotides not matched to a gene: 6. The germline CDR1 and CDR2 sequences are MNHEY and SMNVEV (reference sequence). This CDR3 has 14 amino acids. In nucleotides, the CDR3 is TGTGCCAGCAGGGGACTAGAAATGACCTACGAGCAGTACTTC. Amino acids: CASRGLEMTYEQYF.

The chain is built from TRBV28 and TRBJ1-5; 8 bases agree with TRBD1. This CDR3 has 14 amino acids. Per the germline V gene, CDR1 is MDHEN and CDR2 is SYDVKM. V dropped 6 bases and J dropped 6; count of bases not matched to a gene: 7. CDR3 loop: CASSRTGLSQPQHF. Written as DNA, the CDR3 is TGTGCCAGCAGCCGGACAGGGCTGAGTCAGCCCCAGCATTTT.

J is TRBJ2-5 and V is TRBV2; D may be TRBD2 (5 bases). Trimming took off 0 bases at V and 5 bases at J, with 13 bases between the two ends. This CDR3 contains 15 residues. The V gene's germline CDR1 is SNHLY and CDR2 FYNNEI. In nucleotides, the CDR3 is TGTGCCAGCAGTGAAGCCTTTGCCCGGGGTGAGACCCAGTACTTC. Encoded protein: CASSEAFARGETQYF.

This chain's CDR3 is CASSLGSGYYGYTF. Here the CDR3 DNA reads TGCGCCAGCAGCTTGGGGTCGGGGTACTATGGCTACACCTTC. This chain joins TRBV5-1 and TRBJ1-2; no clear D gene. Trimming left V 0 bases short and J 3 bases short, with 9 bases between. In germline, CDR1 is SGHRS, CDR2 YFSETQ. This CDR3 has 14 amino acids.

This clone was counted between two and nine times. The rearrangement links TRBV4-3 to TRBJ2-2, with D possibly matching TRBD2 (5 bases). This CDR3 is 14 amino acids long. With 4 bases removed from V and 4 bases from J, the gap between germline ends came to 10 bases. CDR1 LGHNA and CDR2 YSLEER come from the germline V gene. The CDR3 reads CASSPGLFTGELFF. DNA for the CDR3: TGCGCCAGCAGCCCCGGACTCTTCACCGGGGAGCTGTTTTTT.

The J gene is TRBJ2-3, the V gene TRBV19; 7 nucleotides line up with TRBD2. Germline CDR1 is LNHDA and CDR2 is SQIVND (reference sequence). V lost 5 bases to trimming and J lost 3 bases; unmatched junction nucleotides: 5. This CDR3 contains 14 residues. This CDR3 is CASSVAGRTDTQYF. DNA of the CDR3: TGTGCCAGTAGTGTAGCGGGTAGGACAGATACGCAGTATTTT.

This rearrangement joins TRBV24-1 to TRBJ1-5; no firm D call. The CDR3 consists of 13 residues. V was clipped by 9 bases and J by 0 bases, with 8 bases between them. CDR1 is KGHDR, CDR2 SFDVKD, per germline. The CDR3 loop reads CATSRDSNQPQHF. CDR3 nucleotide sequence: TGTGCCACCTCGAGAGATAGCAATCAGCCCCAGCATTTT.

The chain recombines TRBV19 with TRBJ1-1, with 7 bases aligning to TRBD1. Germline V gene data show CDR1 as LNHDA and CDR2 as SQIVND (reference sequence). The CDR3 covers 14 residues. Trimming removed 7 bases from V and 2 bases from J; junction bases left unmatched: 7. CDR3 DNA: TGTGCCAGTACCTCGGGACAGCAAAACACTGAAGCTTTCTTT. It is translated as CASTSGQQNTEAFF.

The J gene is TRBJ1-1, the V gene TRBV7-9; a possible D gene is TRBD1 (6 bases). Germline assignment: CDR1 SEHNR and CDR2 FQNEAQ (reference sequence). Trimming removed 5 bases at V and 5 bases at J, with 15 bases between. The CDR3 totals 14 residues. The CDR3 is CASSPGGGRTEAFF. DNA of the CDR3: TGTGCCAGCAGCCCCGGGGGGGGCAGAACTGAAGCTTTCTTT. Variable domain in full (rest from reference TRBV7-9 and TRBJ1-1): DTGVSQNPRHKITKRGQNVTFRCDPISEHNRLYWYRQTLGQGPEFLTYFQNEAQLEKSRLLSDRFSAERPKGSFSTLEIQRTEQGDSAMYLCASSPGGGRTEAFFGQGTRLTVV.

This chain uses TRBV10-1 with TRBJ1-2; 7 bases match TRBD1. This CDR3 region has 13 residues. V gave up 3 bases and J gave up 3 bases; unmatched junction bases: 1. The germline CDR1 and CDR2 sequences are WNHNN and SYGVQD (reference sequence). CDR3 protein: CASSEDRDYGYTF. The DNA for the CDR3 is TGCGCCAGCAGTGAAGACAGGGACTATGGCTACACCTTC.

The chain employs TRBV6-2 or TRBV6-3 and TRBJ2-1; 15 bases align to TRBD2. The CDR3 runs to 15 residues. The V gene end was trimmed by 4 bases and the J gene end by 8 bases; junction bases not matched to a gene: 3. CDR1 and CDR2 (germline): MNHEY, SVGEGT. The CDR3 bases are TGTGCCAGCAGTTCGTGGACTAGCGGGAGGGATGAGCAGTTCTTC. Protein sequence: CASSSWTSGRDEQFF.

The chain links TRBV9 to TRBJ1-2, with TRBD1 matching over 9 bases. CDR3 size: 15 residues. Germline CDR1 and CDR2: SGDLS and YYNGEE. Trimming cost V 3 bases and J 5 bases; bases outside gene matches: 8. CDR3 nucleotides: TGTGCCAGCAGCGAAGCGGACAGGGGCTGGTATGGCTACACCTTC. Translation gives CASSEADRGWYGYTF.

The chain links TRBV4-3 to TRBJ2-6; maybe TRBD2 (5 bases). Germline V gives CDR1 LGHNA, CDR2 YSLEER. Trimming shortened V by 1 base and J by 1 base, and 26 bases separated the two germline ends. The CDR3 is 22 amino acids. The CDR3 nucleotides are TGCGCCAGCAGCCAAGTAGGACTTCTTATAGGGAACGAGAAATCTGGGGCCAACGTCCTGACTTTC. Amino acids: CASSQVGLLIGNEKSGANVLTF.

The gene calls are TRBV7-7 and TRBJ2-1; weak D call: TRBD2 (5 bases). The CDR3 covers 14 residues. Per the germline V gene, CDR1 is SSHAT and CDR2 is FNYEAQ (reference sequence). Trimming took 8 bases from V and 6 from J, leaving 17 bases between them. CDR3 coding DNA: TGTGCCAGCGGGCTCGTATTAGGAGGCAATGAGCAGTTCTTC. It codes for CASGLVLGGNEQFF.

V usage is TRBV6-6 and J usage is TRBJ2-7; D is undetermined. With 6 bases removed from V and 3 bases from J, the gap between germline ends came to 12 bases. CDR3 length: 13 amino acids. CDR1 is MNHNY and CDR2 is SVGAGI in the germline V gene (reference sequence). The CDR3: CASRVPVGYEQYF. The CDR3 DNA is TGTGCCAGCAGAGTACCGGTCGGCTACGAGCAGTACTTC.

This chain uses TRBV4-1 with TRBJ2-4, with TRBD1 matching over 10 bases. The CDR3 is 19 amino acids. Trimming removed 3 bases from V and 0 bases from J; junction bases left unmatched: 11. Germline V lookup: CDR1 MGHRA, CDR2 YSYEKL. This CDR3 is CASSQETGGSDLAKNIQYF. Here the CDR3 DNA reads TGCGCCAGCAGCCAGGAGACAGGGGGCTCCGACTTAGCCAAAAACATTCAGTACTTC.